What follows are 32 T cell receptor beta chains derived from one specimen sequenced in a study of early T cells in non-severe SARS-CoV-2 infection. In TCRdb, the 5' RACE reads were re-called with MiXCR into one record per CDR3 protein. The sample has tens of thousands of distinct CDR3 sequences; about 10% are singletons. Sequencing was done on a sample of whole blood. The receptor set was obtained from an adult who was a healthcare worker with PCR-confirmed SARS-CoV-2 infection or an uninfected control (not recorded which).

This clonotype was detected many times. The V gene is TRBV5-1, the J gene TRBJ2-6; D call uncertain. Germline V gene lookup returns CDR1 SGHRS and CDR2 YFSETQ. The germline V and J ends were trimmed by 2 bases and 1 base, with 4 bases remaining between them. The CDR3 is 14 residues long. This CDR3 is CASSFPSGANVLTF. The CDR3 bases are TGCGCCAGCAGCTTTCCTTCTGGGGCCAACGTCCTGACTTTC.

This rearrangement joins TRBV20-1 to TRBJ2-5; D remains ambiguous. Germline values: CDR1 DFQATT, CDR2 SNEGSKA (reference sequence). CDR3 length equals 13 residues. With 0 bases removed from V and 5 bases from J, the gap between germline ends came to 10 bases. CDR3 DNA sequence: TGCAGTGCTAGAGAAACAAATCGGGAGACCCAGTACTTC. This encodes CSARETNRETQYF.

The chain has TRBV4-1 and TRBJ2-1; tentatively, D is TRBD2 (5 bases). V lost 1 base and J lost 2, with 9 bases in between. Germline values: CDR1 MGHRA, CDR2 YSYEKL. CDR3 length equals 15 residues. The CDR3, as DNA: TGCGCCAGCAGCCAAGGCGGACTCCCCTACAATGAGCAGTTCTTC. As protein: CASSQGGLPYNEQFF.

The rearrangement uses TRBV6-1 and TRBJ2-7, with 8 positions matching TRBD1. V lost 6 bases and J lost 3; bases outside the gene matches: 7. Germline values: CDR1 MNHNS, CDR2 SASEGT. CDR3 size: 14 residues. The CDR3 nucleotides are TGTGCCAGCAGGGGGACAGGACAGGTCTACGAGCAGTACTTC. Translation gives CASRGTGQVYEQYF.

This clonotype was observed many times. The chain combines TRBV7-2 with TRBJ1-6, with 8 bases fitting TRBD1. Per the germline V gene, CDR1 is SGHTA and CDR2 is FQGNSA. There are 12 residues in the CDR3. V shed 10 bases, J shed 9 bases, and the junction held 5 bases outside the gene matches. The DNA of the CDR3 is TGTGCCACCCAGGGGGCGGCTTCACCCCTCCACTTT. Amino acids: CATQGAASPLHF.

The chain combines TRBV10-3 with TRBJ2-5; 8 nucleotides match TRBD1. V trimming: 11 bases; J trimming: 7 bases; junction bases outside the gene matches: 6. Germline loops: CDR1 ENHRY, CDR2 SYGVKD. The CDR3 extends over 11 amino acids. The chain's CDR3 is CAAQGAGTQYF. The DNA of the CDR3 is TGTGCCGCGCAGGGGGCGGGGACCCAGTACTTC.

The chain recombines TRBV11-2 with TRBJ2-7; 12 bases fit TRBD1. V dropped 7 bases and J dropped 3; count of bases not matched to a gene: 7. CDR1 and CDR2 from the germline V gene are SGHAT and FQNNGV. The length of the CDR3 is 15 residues. The CDR3 nucleotides are TGTGCCAGCACTCACGGGACAGGGGGCGTCTACGAGCAGTACTTC. It codes for CASTHGTGGVYEQYF.

This clonotype showed up just a few times. V gene TRBV18 combines with J gene TRBJ2-7; possible D gene TRBD2, 6 bases. The CDR3 has 16 amino acids. Deletions cut 6 bases from V and 0 bases from J, with 18 bases between. Per the germline V gene, CDR1 is KGHSH and CDR2 is LQKENI. The CDR3 is CASSQLGRGSSYEQYF. The CDR3 DNA reads as TGTGCCAGCTCGCAACTCGGGCGGGGAAGCTCCTACGAGCAGTACTTC.

This clonotype has ten or more counts. The chain is built from TRBV28 and TRBJ2-3, with TRBD2 as a possible D gene (5 bases). With 4 bases removed from V and 3 bases from J, the gap between germline ends came to 8 bases. Germline CDR1 and CDR2: MDHEN and SYDVKM. The CDR3 runs 13 residues. The CDR3 DNA follows: TGTGCCAGCAGTTCCGGGGTTACAGATACGCAGTATTTT. The encoded protein is CASSSGVTDTQYF.

This clonotype was observed at least ten times. This chain links TRBV10-3 with TRBJ1-1; TRBD1 is a possible D gene (5 bases). Germline-derived CDR1 and CDR2 are ENHRY and SYGVKD. V lost 6 bases and J lost 1, with 15 bases in between. The CDR3 length is 15 residues. CDR3: CAIRGTEATNTEAFF. CDR3 DNA sequence: TGTGCCATCAGGGGGACCGAAGCAACGAACACTGAAGCTTTCTTT.

This clonotype has at least ten counts. CDR3 in amino acids: CASSLDKSSNSPLHF. CDR3 nucleotides: TGCGCCAGCAGCCTAGACAAATCGAGTAATTCACCCCTCCACTTT. The chain links TRBV4-1 to TRBJ1-6; D gene ambiguous. V lost 4 bases, J lost 6 bases, and 13 bases lay in between. The germline CDR1 and CDR2 sequences are MGHRA and YSYEKL. The CDR3 contains 15 residues.

This clonotype was picked up many times. The chain couples TRBV11-3 to TRBJ2-1; 14 bases line up with TRBD2. V lost 4 bases to trimming and J lost 4 bases; unmatched junction nucleotides: 6. The CDR3 has 17 amino acids. Germline V CDR1 and CDR2: SGHNT, YENEEA. CDR3 amino acids: CASSSLGLAGEYNEQFF. The CDR3 DNA follows: TGTGCCAGCAGCTCCTTGGGACTAGCGGGAGAGTACAATGAGCAGTTCTTC. The whole variable domain, remainder taken from reference TRBV11-3 and TRBJ2-1, is EAGVVQSPRYKIIEKKQPVAFWCNPISGHNTLYWYLQNLGQGPELLIRYENEEAVDDSQLPKDRFSAERLKGVDSTLKIQPAELGDSAVYLCASSSLGLAGEYNEQFFGPGTRLTVL.

V and J are TRBV5-1 and TRBJ1-2, with no clear D. The V end lost 4 bases, the J end lost 4 bases, and 8 bases lay between the germline ends. This CDR3 contains 12 residues. Germline-derived CDR1 and CDR2 are SGHRS and YFSETQ. The CDR3 is CASSRGTYGYTF. CDR3 in DNA: TGCGCCAGCAGCAGAGGAACCTATGGCTACACCTTC. Using reference TRBV5-1 and TRBJ1-2 for the parts outside the CDR3, the full variable domain is KAGVTQTPRYLIKTRGQQVTLSCSPISGHRSVSWYQQTPGQGLQFLFEYFSETQRNKGNFPGRFSGRQFSNSRSEMNVSTLELGDSALYLCASSRGTYGYTFGSGTRLTVV.

CDR3 in amino acids: CASSLATGDYTDTQYF. CDR3 DNA: TGCGCCAGCAGCTTGGCTACAGGGGACTATACAGATACGCAGTATTTT. The chain employs TRBV5-1 and TRBJ2-3; the D call may be TRBD1 or TRBD2 (7 bases each). Germline CDR1 and CDR2: SGHRS and YFSETQ. V lost 0 bases, J lost 3 bases, and 14 bases lay in between. The CDR3 loop spans 16 amino acids.

This clonotype has only a few counts. The V call is TRBV7-6, the J call TRBJ1-5; 7 bases line up with TRBD1. Unmatched junction bases numbered 11, after V lost 0 bases and J lost 0 bases. Germline V CDR1 and CDR2: SGHVS, FNYEAQ. The CDR3 has 19 residues. The CDR3 DNA reads as TGTGCCAGCAGCTTAGCCCCACCCGGGACAGTAAATAGCAATCAGCCCCAGCATTTT. Protein: CASSLAPPGTVNSNQPQHF.

In this sample, this clonotype turned up many times. The rearrangement links TRBV4-2 to TRBJ2-1; 12 nucleotides align to TRBD2. Per germline, CDR1 LGHNA and CDR2 YNFKEQ. V lost 4 bases to trimming and J lost 1 base; unmatched junction nucleotides: 11. The CDR3 has 19 amino acids. As DNA, the CDR3 is TGTGCCAGCAGCCGAGGGACTAGCGGGTTTCGGAGGTCCTACAATGAGCAGTTCTTC. Translating gives CASSRGTSGFRRSYNEQFF.

This clonotype was found a few times. This sequence joins TRBV12-3 or TRBV12-4 and TRBJ2-3, with 7 bases aligning to TRBD2. The ends lost 4 bases at V and 5 bases at J; junction bases unmatched: 18. The CDR3 has 18 residues. CDR3 protein: CASSSRPFLAENKDTQYF. Written as DNA, the CDR3 is TGTGCCAGCAGTTCCAGACCCTTTCTAGCGGAGAATAAAGATACGCAGTATTTT.

As DNA, the CDR3 is TGTGCCTGGAGCCGGACAGGACCCTCCTACGAGCAGTACTTC. It specifies CAWSRTGPSYEQYF. This chain joins TRBV30 and TRBJ2-7; 7 bases fit TRBD1. Trimming cost V 3 bases and J 0 bases; bases outside gene matches: 5. The CDR3 is made up of 14 amino acids. Germline CDR1 is GTSNPN and CDR2 is SVGIG (reference sequence).

This clonotype was counted at least ten times. This chain uses TRBV7-9 with TRBJ2-1; 11 bases map to TRBD2. The CDR3 spans 16 residues. V was clipped by 5 bases and J by 10 bases; unmatched bases: 13. Germline V CDR1 and CDR2: SEHNR, FQNEAQ (reference sequence). The CDR3 loop is CASSRGTSGTFREQFF. In DNA form, the CDR3 reads TGTGCCAGCAGCCGGGGGACTAGCGGAACCTTTCGGGAGCAGTTCTTC.

In this sample, this clonotype turned up a few times. This rearrangement joins TRBV20-1 to TRBJ2-7; D call uncertain. The germline V and J ends were trimmed by 5 bases and 5 bases, with 16 bases remaining between them. The CDR3 length is 13 residues. The germline gives CDR1 DFQATT, CDR2 SNEGSKA (reference sequence). The CDR3 here is CSAAKGRIDEQYF. CDR3 DNA: TGCAGTGCTGCGAAGGGCAGGATCGACGAGCAGTACTTC.

This clonotype was detected only a few times. In nucleotides, the CDR3 is TGCGCCAGCAGCTTGGGGGGATGGGAGCAGTACTTC. This translates into CASSLGGWEQYF. The gene calls are TRBV5-1 and TRBJ2-7; unclear D gene. The CDR3 consists of 12 residues. V was trimmed by 0 bases and J by 7 bases, leaving 8 bases between them. Germline V gives CDR1 SGHRS, CDR2 YFSETQ.

In its sample, this clonotype was seen many times. This chain connects TRBV20-1 to TRBJ1-2; D remains ambiguous. CDR1 and CDR2 from the germline V gene are DFQATT and SNEGSKA (reference sequence). The ends were cut back, 3 bases at V and 3 bases at J, with 17 bases in the middle. The CDR3 has 15 amino acids. The CDR3 loop reads CSASGFRRNDYGYTF. DNA of the CDR3: TGCAGTGCTAGTGGTTTTAGGCGAAACGACTATGGCTACACCTTC.

This rearrangement joins TRBV24-1 to TRBJ2-7; possibly TRBD1 or TRBD2 for D (5 bases each). Germline lookup yields CDR1 KGHDR and CDR2 SFDVKD. V lost 4 bases and J 2 bases, leaving 11 bases between the germline ends. CDR3 length equals 14 residues. CDR3 sequence reads: CATSDTGRTYEQYF. In DNA form, the CDR3 reads TGTGCCACCAGTGACACGGGACGGACCTACGAGCAGTACTTC.

Ten or more counts support this clonotype. The CDR3: CASSLYRDRNTIYF. In DNA, the CDR3 is TGTGCCAGCTCACTTTACAGGGACAGAAACACCATATATTTT. This chain uses TRBV18 with TRBJ1-3; TRBD1 might be the D (6 bases). Trimming cost V 4 bases and J 5 bases, with 12 bases left between them. The CDR3 contains 14 residues. CDR1 KGHSH and CDR2 LQKENI come from the germline V gene.

This clonotype was picked up many times. The chain couples TRBV12-3 or TRBV12-4 to TRBJ2-3, with 8 bases matching TRBD2. J lost 3 bases, V lost 3 bases, and 5 bases had no gene match. The CDR3 is made up of 15 amino acids. CDR3 sequence: CASSFLAGKTDTQYF. The CDR3, as DNA: TGTGCCAGCAGTTTTTTAGCGGGGAAAACAGATACGCAGTATTTT.

This clonotype came up a few times. V and J are TRBV7-8 and TRBJ2-3; D gene unclear. Germline V gene data show CDR1 as SGHVS and CDR2 as FQNEAQ. The CDR3 is 17 amino acids. The ends were cut back, 2 bases at V and 1 base at J, with 16 bases in the middle. CDR3 sequence (DNA): TGTGCCAGCAGCTTATTAGGAAAGGGCGCGCGCACAGATACGCAGTATTTT. Residues: CASSLLGKGARTDTQYF.

This clonotype was recorded at least ten times. CDR3 nucleotides: TGTGCCAGCAGCACTAGACCCCGAGAGACAGATACGCAGTATTTT. This translates into CASSTRPRETDTQYF. The chain couples TRBV9 to TRBJ2-3, with a tentative D call TRBD2 (5 bases). The CDR3 extends over 15 amino acids. Germline V gene lookup returns CDR1 SGDLS and CDR2 YYNGEE. Trimming pared 4 bases from V and 3 bases from J, leaving 15 bases between.

This clonotype showed up many times. The chain combines TRBV29-1 with TRBJ1-1, with D perhaps TRBD1 (5 bases). CDR3 length equals 11 residues. Germline assignment: CDR1 SQVTM and CDR2 ANQGSEA. The V end was cut by 7 bases, the J end by 5 bases, with 11 bases between. DNA of the CDR3: TGCAGCGCTGCGACAGTTACTGAAGCTTTCTTT. Amino acids: CSAATVTEAFF.

This clonotype has ten or more counts. The chain recombines TRBV2 with TRBJ1-2; D may be TRBD1 (5 bases). Trimming stripped 2 bases from V and 7 bases from J, with 8 bases between. Germline lookup yields CDR1 SNHLY and CDR2 FYNNEI. The CDR3 covers 12 residues. CDR3 residues: CASSEQGLGYTF. The CDR3 DNA reads TGTGCCAGCAGTGAACAGGGTCTTGGCTACACCTTC.

The chain links TRBV5-1 to TRBJ2-7; 12 nucleotides align to TRBD1. Per germline, CDR1 SGHRS and CDR2 YFSETQ. This CDR3 contains 14 residues. Trimming cost V 4 bases and J 5 bases; bases outside gene matches: 4. This CDR3 is CASSPGQGAHEQYF. The CDR3 nucleotides are TGCGCCAGCAGCCCGGGACAGGGGGCACACGAGCAGTACTTC.

Many counts were recorded for this clonotype. This rearrangement joins TRBV11-3 to TRBJ2-3; D possibly corresponds to TRBD1 (6 bases). This CDR3 is 14 amino acids long. Germline values: CDR1 SGHNT, CDR2 YENEEA. V was pared by 8 bases and J by 3 bases, with 15 bases between. The CDR3: CASGPQRGTDTQYF. In DNA form, the CDR3 reads TGTGCCAGCGGACCACAGAGGGGGACAGATACGCAGTATTTT.

The chain combines TRBV5-1 with TRBJ1-6; D ambiguous. This CDR3 is 15 amino acids long. CDR1 is SGHRS, CDR2 YFSETQ, per germline. V was pared by 5 bases and J by 0 bases, with 9 bases between. The CDR3 nucleotides read TGCGCCAGCAGTTTGCGGAGCTCCTATAATTCACCCCTCCACTTT. Protein sequence: CASSLRSSYNSPLHF.